This T cell receptor beta chain was recorded in a study of T cell changes during pregnancy in multiple sclerosis. With 0 bases clipped from V and 5 bases from J, the junction kept 3 bases outside the gene matches. Germline V CDR1 and CDR2: SEHNR, FQNEAQ (reference sequence). This CDR3 comprises 15 residues. The data were produced by immunoSEQ multiplex PCR, yet TCRdb's version contains in-frame clones alone and is incomplete. The sample gives tens of thousands of clones, about 87% of which show up once; approximately 0.6% is in the top ten. V and J are TRBV7-9 and TRBJ2-5; TRBD2 agrees at 10 bases. This sequence was found in a female donor with multiple sclerosis, enrolled in a pregnancy study. Sequences were derived from CD4+ T cells from peripheral blood mononuclear cells, sampled in the first trimester of pregnancy. CDR3 sequence reads: CASSLASGRMETQYF. CDR3 nucleotide sequence: TGTGCCAGCAGCTTAGCTAGCGGGAGGATGGAGACCCAGTACTTC. The full variable domain, its missing parts supplied by reference TRBV7-9 and TRBJ2-5, is DTGVSQNPRHKITKRGQNVTFRCDPISEHNRLYWYRQTLGQGPEFLTYFQNEAQLEKSRLLSDRFSAERPKGSFSTLEIQRTEQGDSAMYLCASSLASGRMETQYFGPGTRLLVL.